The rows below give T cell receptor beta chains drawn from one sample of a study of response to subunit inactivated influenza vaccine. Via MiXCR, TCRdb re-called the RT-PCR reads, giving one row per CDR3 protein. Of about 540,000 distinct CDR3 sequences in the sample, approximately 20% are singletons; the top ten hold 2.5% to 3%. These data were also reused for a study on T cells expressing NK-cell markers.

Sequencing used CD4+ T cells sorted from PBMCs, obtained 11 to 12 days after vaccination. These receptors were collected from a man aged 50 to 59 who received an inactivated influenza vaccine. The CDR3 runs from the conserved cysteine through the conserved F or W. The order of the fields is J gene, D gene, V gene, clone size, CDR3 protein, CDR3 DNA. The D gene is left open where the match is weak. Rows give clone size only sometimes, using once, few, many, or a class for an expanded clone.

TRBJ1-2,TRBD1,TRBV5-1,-,CASSSGQGDYGYTF,TGCGCCAGCAGCTCCGGACAGGGGGACTATGGCTACACCTTC
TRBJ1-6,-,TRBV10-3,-,CAISDVSNSPLHF,TGTGCCATCAGTGACGTGTCTAATTCACCCCTCCACTTT
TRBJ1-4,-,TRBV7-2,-,CASSPGLSNEKLFF,TGTGCCAGCAGTCCCGGGCTCTCTAATGAAAAACTGTTTTTT
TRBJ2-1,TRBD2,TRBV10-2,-,CASSDRERGGTEQFF,TGCGCCAGCAGTGATCGTGAGCGGGGGGGCACTGAGCAGTTCTTC
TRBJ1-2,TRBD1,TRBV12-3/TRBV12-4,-,CASSRTGPYGYTF,TGTGCCAGCAGTCGGACAGGGCCCTATGGCTACACCTTC
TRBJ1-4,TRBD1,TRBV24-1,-,CATSDSSRDRGEKLFF,TGTGCCACCAGTGATTCGTCTCGGGACAGGGGAGAAAAACTGTTTTTT
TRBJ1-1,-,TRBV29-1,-,CSVAVTMNTEAFF,TGCAGCGTTGCGGTGACCATGAACACTGAAGCTTTCTTT
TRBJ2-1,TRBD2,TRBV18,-,CASSPNWLAGRTYNEQFF,TGTGCCAGCTCACCAAATTGGCTAGCGGGGCGCACGTACAATGAGCAGTTCTTC
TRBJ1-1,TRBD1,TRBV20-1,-,CSATGTALFEAFF,TGCAGTGCAACCGGGACAGCGTTATTTGAAGCTTTCTTT
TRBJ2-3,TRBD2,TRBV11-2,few,CASSLWRTSGGRTDTQYF,TGTGCCAGCAGCTTATGGCGGACTAGCGGGGGCCGCACAGATACGCAGTATTTT
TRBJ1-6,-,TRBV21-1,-,CASSKQRRGSGSPLHF,TGTGCCAGCAGCAAACAACGGCGCGGCTCCGGGTCACCCCTCCACTTT
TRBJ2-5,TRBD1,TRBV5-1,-,CASKAGGMETQYF,TGCGCCAGCAAGGCAGGGGGCATGGAGACCCAGTACTTC
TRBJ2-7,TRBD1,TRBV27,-,CASSEGGGWNSYEQYF,TGTGCCAGCAGCGAAGGGGGCGGTTGGAATTCCTACGAGCAGTACTTC
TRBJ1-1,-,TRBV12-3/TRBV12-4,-,CASSFYGNTEAFF,TGTGCCAGCAGTTTTTACGGAAACACTGAAGCTTTCTTT
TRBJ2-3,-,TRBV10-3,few,CAAGRTDTQYF,TGTGCCGCGGGCCGGACAGATACGCAGTATTTT
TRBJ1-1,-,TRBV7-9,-,CASSSADRLGTEAFF,TGTGCCAGCAGCTCCGCAGACAGATTAGGCACTGAAGCTTTCTTT
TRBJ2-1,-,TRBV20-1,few,CSALPWIGRNYNEQFF,TGCAGTGCTCTTCCTTGGATAGGGAGGAACTACAATGAGCAGTTCTTC
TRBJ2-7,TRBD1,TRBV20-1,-,CSASGTGGTYEQYF,TGCAGTGCTAGTGGGACAGGGGGGACCTACGAGCAGTACTTC
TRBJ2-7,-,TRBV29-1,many,CSVPGRAYEQYF,TGCAGCGTACCGGGACGGGCCTACGAGCAGTACTTC
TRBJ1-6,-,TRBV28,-,CASRRQASPLHF,TGTGCCAGCAGACGACAGGCTTCACCCCTCCACTTT
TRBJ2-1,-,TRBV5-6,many,CASSSLEPLVTEQFF,TGTGCCAGCAGCTCGTTAGAGCCACTAGTCACTGAGCAGTTCTTC
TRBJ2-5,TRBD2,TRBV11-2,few,CASSLQRTGGARWETQYF,TGTGCCAGCAGCTTACAAAGGACCGGGGGGGCGAGGTGGGAGACCCAGTACTTC
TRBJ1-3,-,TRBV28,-,CASSPPGVGVGNTIYF,TGTGCCAGCAGCCCCCCGGGTGTAGGGGTCGGAAACACCATATATTTT
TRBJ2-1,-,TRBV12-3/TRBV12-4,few,CASEGSKNEQFF,TGTGCCAGCGAGGGTAGTAAGAATGAGCAGTTCTTC
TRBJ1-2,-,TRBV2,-,CASSEVRSDGYTF,TGTGCCAGCAGTGAAGTCAGGAGTGATGGCTACACCTTC
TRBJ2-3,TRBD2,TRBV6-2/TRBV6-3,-,CASSYSRVQTSGSSTDTQYF,TGTGCCAGCAGTTACTCGAGGGTACAAACTAGCGGAAGTAGCACAGATACGCAGTATTTT
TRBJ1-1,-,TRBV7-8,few,CASSLETGSSEAFF,TGTGCCAGCAGCTTAGAAACAGGGTCATCTGAAGCTTTCTTT